The source of this T cell receptor beta chain is a study of cytomegalovirus exposure and HLA in healthy donors. Overall study: The study placed about four fifths of its 398 genotyped donors in the Caucasian-associated ancestry cluster. Findings and limits, study-wide: There were a few CMV-associated chains whose specificity for CMV antigens was confirmed in vitro. A later analysis linked a missense DCLRE1C variant to TCR beta V- and J-gene trimming. Earlier analysis found most TCR beta V segments productive about 87% or about 30% of the time.

In this sample, this clone turned up a few times. What it recognizes is unknown. Other DNA sequences in this sample translate to the same CDR3. The ends were cut back, 2 bases at V and 0 bases at J, with 5 bases in the middle. This CDR3 region has 13 residues. The germline V gene has CDR1 SGDLS and CDR2 YYNGEE. A multiplex PCR was run with 60 Vbeta primers and 13 Jbeta primers. Sequencing used immunoSEQ multiplex PCR; TCRdb keeps in-frame clones, though not all of them. The table has fewer than 200,000 clones, about three quarters seen once; the top ten hold around 2.5%. Material: PBMCs. V is TRBV9 and J is TRBJ1-1; no clear D. The clonotype was recovered from a female donor in good health and CMV-seronegative. This CDR3 reads CASSVRVNTEAFF. In DNA, the CDR3 is TGTGCCAGCAGCGTTCGGGTGAACACTGAAGCTTTCTTT. The full variable domain, rest sourced from reference TRBV9 and TRBJ1-1, is DSGVTQTPKHLITATGQRVTLRCSPRSGDLSVYWYQQSLDQGLQFLIQYYNGEERAKGNILERFSAQQFPDLHSELNLSSLELGDSALYFCASSVRVNTEAFFGQGTRLTVV.